The next 25 T cell receptor beta chains were all read from a single sample in a study of shared clonotypes between healthy human individuals. Assay: immunoSEQ multiplex PCR; the TCRdb copy retains only in-frame clones and omits some. The sample includes roughly 2 million clones, about 95% of them seen just once. Sequenced material: naive CD4+ T cells sorted from blood. Subset of the sample: CD45RA+ positively selected. Source of these receptors: a man aged 18 to 30 in good health.

This clone was seen a handful of times. This chain uses TRBV7-6 with TRBJ1-1; D remains unclear. This CDR3 comprises 13 residues. Germline V CDR1 and CDR2: SGHVS, FNYEAQ. V gave up 1 base and J gave up 1 base, with 4 bases separating them. CDR3 nucleotide sequence: TGTGCCAGCAGCTTAGAGGGGAACACTGAAGCTTTCTTT. Protein: CASSLEGNTEAFF.

CDR3 region: CASSWRIGNEQYF. The CDR3 nucleotides read TGCGCCAGCAGCTGGCGCATAGGAAACGAGCAGTACTTC. The rearrangement uses TRBV5-1 and TRBJ2-7; D unresolved. V shed 3 bases and J shed 5 bases, with 12 bases lying between them. Germline CDR1 reads SGHRS; CDR2 reads YFSETQ. The CDR3 is 13 residues long.

This chain connects TRBV7-2 to TRBJ2-2, with 7 bases lining up with TRBD1. Trimming removed 3 bases from V and 0 bases from J; junction bases left unmatched: 4. Germline assignment: CDR1 SGHTA and CDR2 FQGNSA. The CDR3 spans 16 residues. The CDR3 DNA reads TGTGCCAGCAGCTTTTCCGGGACAGCGAACACCGGGGAGCTGTTTTTT. It is translated as CASSFSGTANTGELFF.

This sequence joins TRBV5-1 and TRBJ2-1; 7 bases fit TRBD2. The CDR3 spans 16 residues. The germline V gene has CDR1 SGHRS and CDR2 YFSETQ. The V and J ends lost 3 bases and 5 bases, in that order; junction bases with no gene match: 11. CDR3 sequence (DNA): TGCGCCAGCAGCTCTTTCCCTGGACTAGGTGACAATGAGCAGTTCTTC. This codes for CASSSFPGLGDNEQFF.

The chain carries TRBV6-5 and TRBJ2-7; tentative D call: TRBD1 (5 bases). Germline V gene lookup returns CDR1 MNHEY and CDR2 SVGAGI. The CDR3 is made up of 14 amino acids. V shed 6 bases and J shed 6 bases, with 18 bases lying between them. This CDR3 reads CASSDPRTGREQYF. The CDR3 DNA reads as TGTGCCAGCAGCGATCCTCGAACAGGTCGCGAGCAGTACTTC.

The chain recombines TRBV9 with TRBJ1-2; D might be TRBD1 (5 bases). The V gene lost 4 bases and the J gene lost 4 bases, with 14 bases spanning the gap. This CDR3 contains 14 residues. CDR1 is SGDLS and CDR2 is YYNGEE in the germline V gene. The CDR3 nucleotides are TGTGCCAGCAGCTCCCGACAGACCCTCTATGGCTACACCTTC. Amino acid sequence: CASSSRQTLYGYTF. The whole variable domain, filled in from reference TRBV9 and TRBJ1-2, reads DSGVTQTPKHLITATGQRVTLRCSPRSGDLSVYWYQQSLDQGLQFLIQYYNGEERAKGNILERFSAQQFPDLHSELNLSSLELGDSALYFCASSSRQTLYGYTFGSGTRLTVV.

This chain links TRBV6-1 with TRBJ1-6; D may be TRBD1 (6 bases). The CDR3 length is 18 residues. Germline assignment: CDR1 MNHNS and CDR2 SASEGT. Trimming removed 3 bases at V and 0 bases at J, with 15 bases between. In DNA, the CDR3 is TGTGCCAGCAGTGACAGGACAGCTTATTTCTCCTATAATTCACCCCTCCACTTT. Protein product: CASSDRTAYFSYNSPLHF.

This clone was recorded only once. The chain has TRBV5-4 and TRBJ1-2, with D perhaps TRBD1 (5 bases). Trimming shortened V by 4 bases and J by 1 base, and 14 bases separated the two germline ends. This CDR3 spans 15 amino acids. From germline, CDR1 is SGHNT and CDR2 YYREEE (reference sequence). The CDR3 DNA follows: TGTGCCAGCAGCGCCGGGACGCTCGGTAACTATGGCTACACCTTC. It yields the protein CASSAGTLGNYGYTF. Full variable domain (outside the CDR3, taken from reference TRBV5-4 and TRBJ1-2): ETGVTQSPTHLIKTRGQQVTLRCSSQSGHNTVSWYQQALGQGPQFIFQYYREEENGRGNFPPRFSGLQFPNYSSELNVNALELDDSALYLCASSAGTLGNYGYTFGSGTRLTVV.

This sequence joins TRBV19 and TRBJ1-6; TRBD1 aligns across 9 bases. The CDR3 spans 13 residues. The germline V gene has CDR1 LNHDA and CDR2 SQIVND (reference sequence). V was clipped by 9 bases and J by 6 bases; unmatched bases: 3. CDR3 protein: CASQDRGNSPLHF. CDR3 DNA sequence: TGTGCCAGCCAGGACAGGGGTAATTCACCCCTCCACTTT.

V and J are TRBV5-1 and TRBJ2-2, with D unclear. The V end was cut by 2 bases, the J end by 8 bases, with 10 bases between. The length of the CDR3 is 13 residues. Per the germline V gene, CDR1 is SGHRS and CDR2 is YFSETQ. This CDR3 reads CASSFPSSGELFF. Written as DNA, the CDR3 is TGCGCCAGCAGCTTTCCCTCCTCGGGGGAGCTGTTTTTT.

In its sample, this clone was seen once. The chain is built from TRBV2 and TRBJ2-3, with 9 nucleotides matching TRBD2. This CDR3 region has 16 residues. CDR1 is SNHLY and CDR2 is FYNNEI in the germline V gene. The ends lost 6 bases at V and 4 bases at J; junction bases unmatched: 11. This chain's CDR3 is CASSANSGRRSDTQYF. The CDR3 DNA is TGTGCCAGCAGCGCCAATAGCGGGAGACGGTCAGATACGCAGTATTTT.

This clone has just one count. V gene TRBV30 combines with J gene TRBJ1-3; 8 bases align to TRBD1. Germline CDR1 is GTSNPN and CDR2 is SVGIG (reference sequence). This CDR3 region has 15 residues. V lost 1 base and J lost 4; bases outside the gene matches: 6. The CDR3 spells CAWSGLQGAGNTIYF. The CDR3 DNA is TGTGCCTGGAGTGGTCTTCAGGGGGCGGGAAACACCATATATTTT.

This chain uses TRBV5-1 with TRBJ1-6, with a tentative D call TRBD1 (5 bases). This CDR3 has 15 amino acids. The V and J ends lost 4 bases and 1 base respectively, with 9 bases between them. Germline V gene sequence: CDR1 SGHRS, CDR2 YFSETQ. CDR3 sequence: CASSGGLSYNSPLHF. DNA of the CDR3: TGCGCCAGCAGCGGGGGGTTATCCTATAATTCACCCCTCCACTTT.

The J gene is TRBJ2-7, the V gene TRBV30, with D possibly being TRBD1 (6 bases). CDR1 and CDR2 from the germline V gene are GTSNPN and SVGIG (reference sequence). The CDR3 sequence is 18 residues long. V was cut by 0 bases and J by 0 bases, with 21 bases left in between. The DNA of the CDR3 is TGTGCCTGGAGTGTACGTCGGTCGGGGCAGGGGCCCTCCTACGAGCAGTACTTC. Translated: CAWSVRRSGQGPSYEQYF.

This rearrangement joins TRBV7-9 to TRBJ2-5; 9 bases map to TRBD2. This CDR3 spans 15 amino acids. CDR1 SEHNR and CDR2 FQNEAQ come from the germline V gene (reference sequence). Trimming removed 1 base from V and 4 bases from J; junction bases left unmatched: 4. CDR3 in amino acids: CASSLVASGTETQYF. The CDR3 DNA reads as TGTGCCAGCAGCTTAGTCGCTAGCGGGACAGAGACCCAGTACTTC.

The CDR3 DNA reads TGCGCCAGCAGCCTACTTGTGGGGGACCGCAGGACCGGGGAGCTGTTTTTT. This sequence encodes CASSLLVGDRRTGELFF. The J gene is TRBJ2-2, the V gene TRBV5-1; D possibly matches TRBD1 or TRBD2 (5 bases each). V was clipped by 4 bases and J by 5 bases, with 21 bases between them. Germline loops: CDR1 SGHRS, CDR2 YFSETQ. The CDR3 contains 17 residues.

The V call is TRBV18, the J call TRBJ1-1; D unresolved. Trimming cost V 4 bases and J 0 bases, with 6 bases left between them. CDR1 and CDR2 from the germline V gene are KGHSH and LQKENI. This CDR3 contains 13 residues. Written as DNA, the CDR3 is TGTGCCAGCTCACAGGGCTTGAACACTGAAGCTTTCTTT. This gives the protein CASSQGLNTEAFF.

The rearrangement joins TRBV13 to TRBJ2-5; TRBD1 matches 9 bases. Trimming removed 5 bases from V and 6 bases from J; junction bases left unmatched: 7. This CDR3 has 14 residues. The germline CDR1 and CDR2 sequences are PRHDT and FYEKMQ (reference sequence). CDR3 DNA: TGTGCCAGCAGCCTTGGGACAGGGTGGCAGACCCAGTACTTC. Encoded protein: CASSLGTGWQTQYF.

Regarding this clone: The sample has other DNA sequences that encode this CDR3 too. The gene calls are TRBV7-2 and TRBJ1-2; no firm D call. The V gene's germline CDR1 is SGHTA and CDR2 FQGNSA. This CDR3 has 12 amino acids. Trimming pared 1 base from V and 5 bases from J, leaving 5 bases between. CDR3 sequence reads: CASSLGEYGYTF. The DNA of the CDR3 is TGTGCCAGCAGCTTAGGAGAGTATGGCTACACCTTC.

The chain has TRBV5-4 and TRBJ2-3; the D is unclear. This CDR3 is 15 amino acids long. Germline CDR1 is SGHNT and CDR2 is YYREEE (reference sequence). V was shortened by 7 bases and J by 4 bases, with 19 bases between the two germline ends. CDR3 sequence reads: CASRPFGVMADTQYF. In DNA, the CDR3 is TGTGCCAGCCGTCCCTTTGGAGTAATGGCAGATACGCAGTATTTT.

J is TRBJ2-5 and V is TRBV25-1; the D gene is possibly TRBD1 (5 bases). The length of the CDR3 is 12 residues. Germline V lookup: CDR1 MGHDK, CDR2 SYGVNS. V lost 7 bases, J lost 5 bases, and 11 bases lay in between. In DNA, the CDR3 is TGTGCCAGCACCGGAAGGGGTGAGACCCAGTACTTC. Its protein product is CASTGRGETQYF.

V and J are TRBV7-9 and TRBJ2-1, with TRBD2 matching 7 bases. This CDR3 comprises 16 residues. Germline V gene sequence: CDR1 SEHNR, CDR2 FQNEAQ (reference sequence). V trimming: 1 base; J trimming: 0 bases; junction bases outside the gene matches: 3. The CDR3, as DNA: TGTGCCAGCAGCTTAGTCCCGGGAGGCTCCTACAATGAGCAGTTCTTC. The encoded protein is CASSLVPGGSYNEQFF.

The chain links TRBV30 to TRBJ1-3, with 7 bases identical to TRBD1. This CDR3 is built from 13 residues. Germline V lookup: CDR1 GTSNPN, CDR2 SVGIG (reference sequence). The junction had 2 bases not matched to a gene; V was cut back by 5 bases and J by 1 base. The CDR3 sequence is CAWDRESGNTIYF. CDR3 bases: TGTGCCTGGGACAGGGAATCTGGAAACACCATATATTTT.

This chain links TRBV30 with TRBJ2-7; D is unresolved. Germline loops: CDR1 GTSNPN, CDR2 SVGIG (reference sequence). This CDR3 region has 15 residues. V lost 0 bases, J lost 0 bases, and 12 bases lay in between. The DNA of the CDR3 is TGTGCCTGGAGTGTACCAGTTAGCAACTCCTACGAGCAGTACTTC. Amino acids: CAWSVPVSNSYEQYF. Full variable domain (outside the CDR3, taken from reference TRBV30 and TRBJ2-7): SQTIHQWPATLVQPVGSPLSLECTVEGTSNPNLYWYRQAAGRGLQLLFYSVGIGQISSEVPQNLSASRPQDRQFILSSKKLLLSDSGFYLCAWSVPVSNSYEQYFGPGTRLTVT.

V and J are TRBV28 and TRBJ2-5; 12 bases agree with TRBD1. The junction had 3 bases not matched to a gene; V was cut back by 6 bases and J by 7 bases. Looked up from germline, CDR1 is MDHEN and CDR2 is SYDVKM. CDR3 length equals 13 residues. CDR3 bases: TGTGCCAGCAGGGGACAGGGGGCAGGGACCCAGTACTTC. The encoded protein is CASRGQGAGTQYF.